The rows below give T cell receptor beta chains drawn from one sample of a study of cytomegalovirus exposure and HLA in healthy donors. Repertoires were generated with immunoSEQ multiplex PCR, while TCRdb's copy carries only in-frame clones and drops some. The sample includes around 100,000 clones, 75% to 85% of them seen just once. Source material: PBMCs. The receptors were sampled from a man aged 25-45 years in good health and CMV-seropositive. Each CDR3 is given with its conserved first and last residue. A D gene is named only where the DNA matches it firmly. Clone size is stated in some rows and not others, as once, few, many or a class when expanded.

.	.	TRBV28	TRBJ1-3	14	CASSSQGLGNTIYF	TGTGCCAGCAGTTCCCAGGGATTAGGAAACACCATATATTTT
.	.	TRBV5-1	TRBJ2-1	12	CASSLLAHEQFF	TGCGCCAGCAGCTTACTAGCCCATGAGCAGTTCTTC
.	.	TRBV18	TRBJ2-1	15	CASSPLMLANNEQFF	TGTGCCAGCTCACCTCTGATGCTAGCTAACAATGAGCAGTTCTTC
TRBD1	.	TRBV11-3	TRBJ2-7	13	CASSVGQGNEQYF	TGTGCCAGCAGCGTGGGACAGGGCAACGAGCAGTACTTC
TRBD2	.	TRBV27	TRBJ2-1	15	CASSLRGRAGNEQFF	TGTGCCAGCAGTTTACGCGGGAGGGCTGGGAATGAGCAGTTCTTC
TRBD2	.	TRBV7-8	TRBJ2-2	16	CASSSGLAGEGGELFF	TGTGCCAGCAGCTCGGGACTAGCGGGAGAAGGCGGGGAGCTGTTTTTT
TRBD1	.	TRBV9	TRBJ2-3	14	CASSVGQGADTQYF	TGTGCCAGCAGCGTAGGGCAGGGGGCAGATACGCAGTATTTT
.	.	TRBV14	TRBJ2-1	15	CASSQESGSYNEQFF	TGTGCCAGCAGCCAAGAAAGCGGCTCCTACAATGAGCAGTTCTTC
TRBD1	.	TRBV29-1	TRBJ2-3	11	CSGGTDNTQYF	TGCAGCGGTGGGACAGACAATACGCAGTATTTT
.	.	TRBV6-1	TRBJ2-1	13	CASRRYGVEEQFF	TGTGCCAGCCGGAGGTACGGGGTTGAGGAGCAGTTCTTC
TRBD1	.	TRBV18	TRBJ2-7	13	CASRTGNNYEQYF	TGTGCCAGCCGGACAGGGAACAACTACGAGCAGTACTTC
.	.	TRBV10-1	TRBJ2-7	16	CASSESIGVGAYEQYF	TGCGCCAGCAGTGAGTCAATCGGTGTGGGAGCCTACGAGCAGTACTTC
TRBD2	.	TRBV5-1	TRBJ2-4	15	CASSPSGRAGNIQYF	TGCGCCAGCAGCCCTAGCGGGAGGGCGGGAAACATTCAGTACTTC
.	.	TRBV5-6	TRBJ1-5	15	CASAAWGQGNQPQHF	TGTGCCAGCGCGGCGTGGGGGCAGGGCAATCAGCCCCAGCATTTT
.	.	TRBV5-1	TRBJ2-7	15	CASSNTGPSSYEQYF	TGCGCCAGCAGCAACACAGGACCAAGCTCCTACGAGCAGTACTTC
TRBD1	.	TRBV7-2	TRBJ1-5	15	CASSRDREEYQPQHF	TGTGCCAGCAGCCGTGACAGGGAGGAGTATCAGCCCCAGCATTTT
.	.	TRBV19	TRBJ2-2	16	CASSIVRQVYTGELFF	TGTGCCAGTAGTATAGTTAGACAGGTCTACACCGGGGAGCTGTTTTTT
.	.	TRBV6-4	TRBJ1-1	15	CASSDSGTKNTEAFF	TGTGCCAGCAGTGACTCGGGCACCAAGAACACTGAAGCTTTCTTT
.	few	TRBV7-6	TRBJ1-1	14	CASSLLGGGTEAFF	TGTGCCAGCAGTTTATTAGGGGGGGGCACTGAAGCTTTCTTT
.	.	TRBV18	TRBJ2-2	15	CASSPRGAGTGELFF	TGTGCCAGCTCACCCCGGGGCGCGGGGACCGGGGAGCTGTTTTTT
TRBD2	few	TRBV27	TRBJ2-1	16	CASTKRLAGGPHEQFF	TGTGCCAGCACCAAGAGACTAGCGGGAGGGCCACATGAGCAGTTCTTC
.	.	TRBV27	TRBJ2-5	15	CASSLGSEGWETQYF	TGTGCCAGCAGTTTAGGAAGCGAAGGATGGGAGACCCAGTACTTC
.	once	TRBV28	TRBJ1-2	15	CASSLGAGRSYGYTF	TGTGCCAGCAGTTTAGGGGCAGGGCGTAGCTATGGCTACACCTTC
.	.	TRBV6-5	TRBJ2-1	15	CASTRGSGAYNEQFF	TGTGCCAGCACCCGGGGGAGCGGAGCCTACAATGAGCAGTTCTTC
.	few	TRBV28	TRBJ1-2	16	CASSSRLEVFRYGYTF	TGTGCCAGCAGTTCACGACTTGAGGTCTTTAGGTATGGCTACACCTTC
.	.	TRBV28	TRBJ1-5	14	CASSLSGVNQPQHF	TGTGCCAGCAGTTTATCCGGGGTTAATCAGCCCCAGCATTTT
.	.	TRBV7-9	TRBJ2-4	13	CASSSTLANIQYF	TGTGCCAGCAGCTCCACCCTAGCGAACATTCAGTACTTC
.	.	TRBV30	TRBJ2-2	15	CAWSVRDSITGELFF	TGTGCCTGGAGTGTCCGGGACTCAATCACCGGGGAGCTGTTTTTT
TRBD1	.	TRBV5-1	TRBJ2-2	16	CASSLPRQGGTGELFF	TGCGCCAGCAGCCTACCTAGACAGGGGGGAACCGGGGAGCTGTTTTTT
TRBD1	.	TRBV19	TRBJ1-5	18	CASSIRLSRDSYNQPQHF	TGTGCCAGTAGTATACGACTGTCCCGGGACAGCTACAATCAGCCCCAGCATTTT
TRBD1	.	TRBV25-1	TRBJ2-1	15	CASNLDRGPYNEQFF	TGTGCCAGCAACCTCGACAGGGGGCCCTACAATGAGCAGTTCTTC
TRBD2	.	TRBV5-8	TRBJ2-5	16	CASSLAVASGQETQYF	TGTGCCAGCAGCTTGGCCGTTGCTAGCGGACAAGAGACCCAGTACTTC
TRBD1	few	TRBV6-6	TRBJ2-1	16	CASSSPGTGRYNEQFF	TGTGCCAGCAGTTCCCCCGGGACAGGGAGGTACAATGAGCAGTTCTTC
TRBD2	.	TRBV7-2	TRBJ2-1	16	CASSLVLAGYYNEQFF	TGTGCCAGCAGCTTAGTCCTAGCGGGCTACTACAATGAGCAGTTCTTC
.	few	TRBV15	TRBJ1-4	14	CATSRDRQVRKLFF	TGTGCCACCAGCAGAGATAGACAGGTCAGAAAACTGTTTTTT
.	.	TRBV7-9	TRBJ2-7	13	CASSADSNYEQYF	TGTGCCAGCAGCGCGGACAGCAATTACGAGCAGTACTTC
.	once	TRBV4-1	TRBJ1-4	14	CASSLSGFDEKLFF	TGCGCCAGCAGCCTCAGCGGTTTTGATGAAAAACTGTTTTTT
.	once	TRBV27	TRBJ1-6	13	CASSFGGNSPLHF	TGTGCCAGCAGTTTCGGAGGGAATTCACCCCTCCACTTT
TRBD1	.	TRBV5-6	TRBJ1-2	17	CASSLQGQNVLGDGYTF	TGTGCCAGCAGCTTGCAGGGACAGAATGTACTGGGGGATGGCTACACCTTC
.	.	TRBV7-2	TRBJ1-2	12	CASSLAAAGYTF	TGTGCCAGCAGCCTGGCGGCGGCTGGCTACACCTTC
TRBD2	.	TRBV19	TRBJ2-1	17	CASSKTTGLAVDNEQFF	TGTGCCAGTAGTAAAACGACAGGACTAGCGGTTGACAATGAGCAGTTCTTC
TRBD1	few	TRBV5-1	TRBJ2-5	13	CASSLGQGKTQYF	TGCGCCAGCAGCCTAGGACAGGGCAAGACCCAGTACTTC
TRBD1	.	TRBV5-6	TRBJ2-6	18	CASSGSGTGFSGANVLTF	TGTGCCAGCAGCGGCTCCGGGACAGGATTCTCTGGGGCCAACGTCCTGACTTTC
TRBD1	once	TRBV28	TRBJ1-5	13	CASRAGTDQPQHF	TGTGCCAGCAGGGCCGGGACAGATCAGCCCCAGCATTTT
.	.	TRBV27	TRBJ2-7	12	CASSYVGAEQYF	TGTGCCAGCAGTTACGTCGGAGCCGAGCAGTACTTC
.	once	TRBV30	TRBJ1-5	15	CAWSRGQYSNQPQHF	TGTGCCTGGAGTAGGGGACAATATAGCAATCAGCCCCAGCATTTT
.	.	TRBV18	TRBJ2-7	14	CASSPLADLGEQYF	TGTGCCAGCTCACCTCTGGCGGACTTGGGCGAGCAGTACTTC
.	.	TRBV27	TRBJ2-1	15	CASSLRGKSHNEQFF	TGTGCCAGCAGTTTAAGGGGGAAATCCCACAATGAGCAGTTCTTC
.	few	TRBV6-5	TRBJ2-1	15	CASSSLAGDYNEQFF	TGTGCCAGCAGTTCCCTGGCCGGGGACTACAATGAGCAGTTCTTC
TRBD1	.	TRBV14	TRBJ2-7	14	CASSLNRGTYEQYF	TGTGCCAGCAGCCTAAACAGGGGTACCTACGAGCAGTACTTC
TRBD1	.	TRBV5-8	TRBJ1-5	16	CASSYDDRVQYQPQHF	TGTGCCAGCAGCTACGATGACAGGGTGCAATATCAGCCCCAGCATTTT
TRBD1	.	TRBV10-1	TRBJ1-1	14	CASRSDRANTEAFF	TGCGCCAGCAGATCGGACAGGGCGAACACTGAAGCTTTCTTT